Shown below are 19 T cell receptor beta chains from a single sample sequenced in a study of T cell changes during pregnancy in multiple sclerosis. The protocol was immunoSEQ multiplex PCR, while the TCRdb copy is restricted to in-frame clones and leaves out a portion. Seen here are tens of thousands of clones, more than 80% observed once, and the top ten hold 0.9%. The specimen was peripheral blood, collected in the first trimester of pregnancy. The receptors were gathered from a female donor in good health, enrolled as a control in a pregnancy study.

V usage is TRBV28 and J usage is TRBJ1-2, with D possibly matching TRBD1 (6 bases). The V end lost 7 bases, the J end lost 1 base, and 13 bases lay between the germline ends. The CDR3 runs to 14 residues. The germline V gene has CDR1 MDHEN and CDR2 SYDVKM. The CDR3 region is CASTWTDLNYGYTF. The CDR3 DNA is TGTGCCAGCACCTGGACAGATCTTAACTATGGCTACACCTTC.

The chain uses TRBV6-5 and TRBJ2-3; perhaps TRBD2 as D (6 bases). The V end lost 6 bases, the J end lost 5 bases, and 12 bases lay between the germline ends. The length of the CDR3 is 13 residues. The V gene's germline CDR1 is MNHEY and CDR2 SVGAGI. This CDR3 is CASRTTGVDTQYF. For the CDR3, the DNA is TGTGCCAGCAGGACTACGGGGGTAGATACGCAGTATTTT.

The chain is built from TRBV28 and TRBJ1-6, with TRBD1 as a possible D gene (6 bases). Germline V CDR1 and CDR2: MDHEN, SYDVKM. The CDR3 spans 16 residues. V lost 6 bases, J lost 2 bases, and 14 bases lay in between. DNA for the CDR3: TGTGCCAGCAGGTCCTCAGGGGCCCCCTATAATTCACCCCTCCACTTT. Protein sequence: CASRSSGAPYNSPLHF.

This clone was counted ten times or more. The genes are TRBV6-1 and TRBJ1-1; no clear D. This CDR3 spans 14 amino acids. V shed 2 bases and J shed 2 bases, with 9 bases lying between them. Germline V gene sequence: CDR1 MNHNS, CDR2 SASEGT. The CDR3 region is CASSEFGFNTEAFF. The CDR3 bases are TGTGCCAGCAGTGAATTCGGGTTTAACACTGAAGCTTTCTTT.

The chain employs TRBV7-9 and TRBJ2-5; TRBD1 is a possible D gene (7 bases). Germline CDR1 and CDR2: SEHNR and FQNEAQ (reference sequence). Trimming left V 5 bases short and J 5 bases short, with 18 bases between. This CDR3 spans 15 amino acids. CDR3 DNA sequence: TGTGCCAGCAGCCCGCGGGACAGATTATCTGAGACCCAGTACTTC. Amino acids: CASSPRDRLSETQYF.

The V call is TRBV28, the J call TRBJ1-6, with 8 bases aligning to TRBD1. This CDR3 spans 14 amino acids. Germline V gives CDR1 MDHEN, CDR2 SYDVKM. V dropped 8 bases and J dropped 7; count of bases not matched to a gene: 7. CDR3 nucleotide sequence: TGTGCCAGCGATTCGACAGGGGAGAATTCACCCCTCCACTTT. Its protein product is CASDSTGENSPLHF.

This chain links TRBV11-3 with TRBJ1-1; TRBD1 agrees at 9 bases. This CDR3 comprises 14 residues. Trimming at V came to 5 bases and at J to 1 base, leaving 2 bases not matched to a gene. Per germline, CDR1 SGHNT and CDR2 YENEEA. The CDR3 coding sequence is TGTGCCAGCAGCCGGGACAGGGCGAACACTGAAGCTTTCTTT. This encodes CASSRDRANTEAFF.

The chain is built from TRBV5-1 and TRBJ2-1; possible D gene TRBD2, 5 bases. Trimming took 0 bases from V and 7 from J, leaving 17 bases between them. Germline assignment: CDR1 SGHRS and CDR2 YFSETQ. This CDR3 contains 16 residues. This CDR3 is CASSLVSRGASNEQFF. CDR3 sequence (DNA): TGCGCCAGCAGCTTGGTCAGTCGGGGAGCTTCGAATGAGCAGTTCTTC. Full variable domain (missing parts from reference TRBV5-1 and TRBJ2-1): KAGVTQTPRYLIKTRGQQVTLSCSPISGHRSVSWYQQTPGQGLQFLFEYFSETQRNKGNFPGRFSGRQFSNSRSEMNVSTLELGDSALYLCASSLVSRGASNEQFFGPGTRLTVL.

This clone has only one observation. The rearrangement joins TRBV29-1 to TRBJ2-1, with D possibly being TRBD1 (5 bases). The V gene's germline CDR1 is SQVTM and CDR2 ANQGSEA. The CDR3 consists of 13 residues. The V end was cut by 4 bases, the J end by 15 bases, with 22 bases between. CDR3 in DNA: TGCAGCGTTGCAGGGTACAGCCAAGTCCGATTGTTCTTC. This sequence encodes CSVAGYSQVRLFF.

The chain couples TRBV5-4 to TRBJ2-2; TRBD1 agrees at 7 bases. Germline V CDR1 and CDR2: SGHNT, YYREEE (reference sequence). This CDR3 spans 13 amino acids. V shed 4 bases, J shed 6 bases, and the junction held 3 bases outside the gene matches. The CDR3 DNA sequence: TGTGCCAGCAGCAAGAGGGGGCCCGGGGAGCTGTTTTTT. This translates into CASSKRGPGELFF.

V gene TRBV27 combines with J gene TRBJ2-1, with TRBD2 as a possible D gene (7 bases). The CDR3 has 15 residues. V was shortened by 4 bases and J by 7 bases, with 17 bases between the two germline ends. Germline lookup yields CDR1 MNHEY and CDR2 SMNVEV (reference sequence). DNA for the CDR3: TGTGCCAGCAGTTCCCCCGGGGGGCTGAAGAATGAGCAGTTCTTC. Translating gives CASSSPGGLKNEQFF.

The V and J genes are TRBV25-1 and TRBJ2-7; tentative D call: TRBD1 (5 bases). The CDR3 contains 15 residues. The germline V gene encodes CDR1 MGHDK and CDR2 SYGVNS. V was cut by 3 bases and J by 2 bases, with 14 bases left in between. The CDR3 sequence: CASSDPTGYTYEQYF. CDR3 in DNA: TGTGCCAGCAGTGACCCAACAGGCTACACCTACGAGCAGTACTTC.

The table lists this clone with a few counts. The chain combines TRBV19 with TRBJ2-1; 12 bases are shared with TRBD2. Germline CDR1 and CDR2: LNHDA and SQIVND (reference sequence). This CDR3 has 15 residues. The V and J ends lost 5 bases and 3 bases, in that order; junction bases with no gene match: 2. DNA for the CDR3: TGTGCCAGTAGTGAGACTAGCGGGGGCTACAATGAGCAGTTCTTC. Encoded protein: CASSETSGGYNEQFF. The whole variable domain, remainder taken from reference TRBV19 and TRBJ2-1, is DGGITQSPKYLFRKEGQNVTLSCEQNLNHDAMYWYRQDPGQGLRLIYYSQIVNDFQKGDIAEGYSVSREKKESFPLTVTSAQKNPTAFYLCASSETSGGYNEQFFGPGTRLTVL.

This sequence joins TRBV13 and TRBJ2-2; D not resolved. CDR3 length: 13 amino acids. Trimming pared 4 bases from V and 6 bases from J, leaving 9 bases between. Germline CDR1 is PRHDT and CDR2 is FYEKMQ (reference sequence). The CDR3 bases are TGTGCCAGCAGCTCCGCTAGTCCCGGGGAGCTGTTTTTT. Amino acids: CASSSASPGELFF.

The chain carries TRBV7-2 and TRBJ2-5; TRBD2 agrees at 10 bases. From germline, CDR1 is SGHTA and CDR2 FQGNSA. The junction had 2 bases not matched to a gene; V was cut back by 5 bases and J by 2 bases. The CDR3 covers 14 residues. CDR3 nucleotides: TGTGCCAGCAGCCTGACTAGCGGGCAAGAGACCCAGTACTTC. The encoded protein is CASSLTSGQETQYF. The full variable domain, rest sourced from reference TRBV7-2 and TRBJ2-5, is GAGVSQSPSNKVTEKGKDVELRCDPISGHTALYWYRQSLGQGLEFLIYFQGNSAPDKSGLPSDRFSAERTGGSVSTLTIQRTQQEDSAVYLCASSLTSGQETQYFGPGTRLLVL.

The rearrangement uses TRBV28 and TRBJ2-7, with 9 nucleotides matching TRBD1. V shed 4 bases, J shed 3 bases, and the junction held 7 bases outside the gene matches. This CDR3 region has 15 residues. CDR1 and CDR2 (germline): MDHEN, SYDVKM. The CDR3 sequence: CASSSNRGQIYEQYF. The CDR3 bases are TGTGCCAGCAGTTCCAACAGGGGGCAAATCTACGAGCAGTACTTC.

This chain's CDR3 is CASGGQGVQPQHF. Here the CDR3 DNA reads TGTGCCAGTGGGGGACAGGGGGTTCAGCCCCAGCATTTT. The rearrangement uses TRBV25-1 and TRBJ1-5, with 11 bases identical to TRBD1. V dropped 9 bases and J dropped 6; count of bases not matched to a gene: 4. The germline CDR1 and CDR2 sequences are MGHDK and SYGVNS. This CDR3 has 13 amino acids.

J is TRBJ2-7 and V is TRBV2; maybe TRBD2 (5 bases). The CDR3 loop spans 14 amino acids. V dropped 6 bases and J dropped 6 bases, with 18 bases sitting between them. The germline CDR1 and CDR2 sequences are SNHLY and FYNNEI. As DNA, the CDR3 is TGTGCCAGCAGGTCAGAGGGCGAGGGAACCGAGCAGTACTTC. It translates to CASRSEGEGTEQYF. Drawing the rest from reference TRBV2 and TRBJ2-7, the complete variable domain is EPEVTQTPSHQVTQMGQEVILRCVPISNHLYFYWYRQILGQKVEFLVSFYNNEISEKSEIFDDQFSVERPDGSNFTLKIRSTKLEDSAMYFCASRSEGEGTEQYFGPGTRLTVT.

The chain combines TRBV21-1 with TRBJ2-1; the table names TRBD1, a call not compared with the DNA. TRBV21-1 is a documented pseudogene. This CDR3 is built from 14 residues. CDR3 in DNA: TGTGCCAGCAGCAGACCCCGACAGGGGAGGGGAGGGATCTTC. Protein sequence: CASSRPRQGRGGIF.